This T cell receptor beta chain was captured by sequencing in a study of T cells in Graves' hyperthyroidism and ophthalmopathy. With regard to this clonotype: The antigen is unknown. This may be a read error: a much more frequent sequence differs by one nucleotide.

Study conclusions and caveats: Most clonotypes that expanded in the thyroid above 0.001 also showed up in blood.

Amplification targeted TCR beta CDR3 regions from RNA transcripts. First-round RT-PCR of the TCR CDR3 relied on the HTBI primer set. MiXCR, applied by TCRdb to the multiplex PCR reads, yields one record per CDR3 protein. This sample has roughly 280,000 distinct CDR3 sequences; roughly 20% occur once, and the top ten carry about 60%. CDR1 is GTSNPN and CDR2 is SVGIG in the germline V gene (reference sequence). The CDR3 is made up of 15 amino acids. Uncontrolled infections, other autoimmune diseases, pregnancy or lactation led to exclusion of patients. Cells are PBMCs isolated from around 9.4 ml of fresh blood.

This receptor was identified in a man under 40 with Graves' ophthalmopathy. Sequenced: blood. The chain employs TRBV30 and TRBJ2-1; TRBD2 agrees at 9 bases. The CDR3 sequence is CARSVWASGTNEQFF. For the CDR3, the DNA is TGTGCCCGGAGTGTATGGGCTAGCGGGACCAATGAGCAGTTCTTC.